This T cell receptor beta chain was captured in a study of T-cell reconstitution after alpha-beta-depleted transplantation in children. This clonotype was observed a handful of times. There are 16 residues in the CDR3. CDR1 SGHAT and CDR2 FQNNGV come from the germline V gene. The germline V and J ends were trimmed by 6 bases and 2 bases, with 19 bases remaining between them. The TCRbeta library was prepared with unique molecular identifiers. TCRdb fed the PCR reads into MiXCR, producing one record per CDR3 protein. The repertoire consists of approximately 390,000 distinct CDR3 sequences, with roughly 11% occurring once and the leading ten covering approximately 5%.

V and J are TRBV11-2 and TRBJ2-5; no clear D gene. This specimen was PBMCs from the stem cell graft donor, taken from the stem cell graft. The clonotype was recovered from a human donor who donated a stem cell graft to a child with acute myeloid leukemia. The DNA for the CDR3 is TGTGCCAGCAGGCGAAGGATTACCCCGACGCAAGAGACCCAGTACTTC. Encoded protein: CASRRRITPTQETQYF.